Shown below are 28 T cell receptor beta chains from a single sample sequenced in a study of T-cell reconstitution after alpha-beta-depleted transplantation in children. The authors prepared the TCRbeta library with unique molecular identifiers. Each CDR3 protein gets one entry after TCRdb re-called the PCR reads with MiXCR. The sample contains about 290,000 distinct CDR3 sequences, around 10% of which appear only once. The specimen comprised PBMCs, sampled before TCRalphabeta/CD19-depleted stem cell transplant. These TCRs come from a boy under two years old with acute myeloid leukemia, due to receive a stem cell transplant.

This clonotype was detected ten times or more. This chain joins TRBV20-1 and TRBJ2-3; possibly TRBD2 for D (6 bases). The CDR3 runs to 15 residues. The V and J ends lost 1 base and 2 bases respectively, with 13 bases between them. Germline values: CDR1 DFQATT, CDR2 SNEGSKA (reference sequence). The CDR3 DNA reads as TGCAGTGCTAGAGGCGCGGGATCCGCCACAGATACGCAGTATTTT. Translating it yields CSARGAGSATDTQYF.

J is TRBJ1-5 and V is TRBV13; the D is unclear. This CDR3 region has 15 residues. Germline assignment: CDR1 PRHDT and CDR2 FYEKMQ (reference sequence). With 0 bases removed from V and 4 bases from J, the gap between germline ends came to 10 bases. CDR3 nucleotide sequence: TGTGCCAGCAGCTTAGGCCAGAGGGAAAATCAGCCCCAGCATTTT. Encoded protein: CASSLGQRENQPQHF.

In this sample, this clonotype turned up a few times. CDR3 DNA: TGCAGCGTTGAAACGGGGGGAGGACAGCCCCAGCATTTT. Encoded protein: CSVETGGGQPQHF. The gene calls are TRBV29-1 and TRBJ1-5; tentatively, D is TRBD1 (5 bases). Germline V gene sequence: CDR1 SQVTM, CDR2 ANQGSEA. Trimming left V 2 bases short and J 7 bases short, with 12 bases between. The CDR3 has 13 amino acids. The complete variable domain, with remaining parts taken from reference TRBV29-1 and TRBJ1-5, reads SAVISQKPSRDICQRGTSLTIQCQVDSQVTMMFWYRQQPGQSLTLIATANQGSEATYESGFVIDKFPISRPNLTFSTLTVSNMSPEDSSIYLCSVETGGGQPQHFGDGTRLSIL.

This clonotype was observed many times. The chain carries TRBV5-1 and TRBJ2-7; the D is unclear. V was shortened by 0 bases and J by 2 bases, with 3 bases between the two germline ends. In germline, CDR1 is SGHRS, CDR2 YFSETQ. The CDR3 sequence is 12 residues long. CDR3 loop: CASSLGTYEQYF. In DNA form, the CDR3 reads TGCGCCAGCAGCTTGGGCACCTACGAGCAGTACTTC.

The V call is TRBV7-2, the J call TRBJ2-3; the match to TRBD2 covers 13 bases. CDR1 and CDR2 (germline): SGHTA, FQGNSA. The V and J ends lost 1 base and 7 bases, in that order; junction bases with no gene match: 2. This CDR3 region has 15 residues. The CDR3 loop reads CASSLELAGGYTQYF. Here the CDR3 DNA reads TGTGCCAGCAGCTTAGAACTAGCGGGGGGGTATACGCAGTATTTT.

V and J are TRBV6-2 or TRBV6-3 and TRBJ1-6; possibly TRBD1 for D (6 bases). CDR1 and CDR2 (germline): MNHEY, SVGEGT. CDR3 length: 15 amino acids. The V end lost 8 bases, the J end lost 9 bases, and 20 bases lay between the germline ends. The CDR3 nucleotides read TGTGCCAGCGGCTTCCCGACAGGTCCAGGTTCACCCCTCCACTTT. It encodes CASGFPTGPGSPLHF.

The rearrangement links TRBV7-9 to TRBJ2-7, with unresolved D. Per germline, CDR1 SEHNR and CDR2 FQNEAQ (reference sequence). The CDR3 has 13 residues. V lost 4 bases, J lost 2 bases, and 9 bases lay in between. CDR3 in DNA: TGTGCCAGCAGCTCCTCTGGTCCCTACGAGCAGTACTTC. This translates into CASSSSGPYEQYF.

This clonotype was counted many times. The V gene is TRBV9, the J gene TRBJ2-1; perhaps TRBD2 as D (5 bases). The CDR3 covers 16 residues. In germline, CDR1 is SGDLS, CDR2 YYNGEE. V lost 0 bases to trimming and J lost 6 bases, with 16 bases between them. CDR3 amino acids: CASSVDPGVFGNEQFF. CDR3 nucleotides: TGTGCCAGCAGCGTAGACCCCGGGGTTTTCGGCAATGAGCAGTTCTTC.

There are many counts of this clonotype. The V and J genes are TRBV10-3 and TRBJ2-1, with 8 bases that match TRBD2. The CDR3 is 17 residues long. Germline V gene data show CDR1 as ENHRY and CDR2 as SYGVKD. With V trimmed by 4 bases and J by 0 bases, 8 bases remained unmatched. The CDR3 DNA reads TGTGCCATCAGTGGAGTCGGGGGGGCTTTCTCCTACAATGAGCAGTTCTTC. It codes for CAISGVGGAFSYNEQFF.

This clonotype has ten or more counts. This chain connects TRBV18 to TRBJ2-1; TRBD1 agrees at 8 bases. Germline V gene sequence: CDR1 KGHSH, CDR2 LQKENI. CDR3 length: 15 amino acids. J lost 5 bases, V lost 2 bases, and 5 bases had no gene match. Here the CDR3 reads CASSPWQGAHNEQFF. DNA of the CDR3: TGTGCCAGCTCACCATGGCAGGGGGCCCACAATGAGCAGTTCTTC.

The V call is TRBV28, the J call TRBJ2-1; D might be TRBD1 (6 bases). The CDR3 has 16 amino acids. V lost 4 bases and J lost 4, with 17 bases in between. The germline CDR1 and CDR2 sequences are MDHEN and SYDVKM. The CDR3 protein is CASSSFGRGQYNEQFF. CDR3 nucleotide sequence: TGTGCCAGCAGTTCCTTTGGCAGGGGCCAATACAATGAGCAGTTCTTC.

Ten or more counts support this clonotype. The V call is TRBV12-3 or TRBV12-4, the J call TRBJ2-4; 8 bases agree with TRBD1. V lost 5 bases and J lost 1; bases outside the gene matches: 4. This CDR3 region has 15 residues. The CDR3 loop reads CASSGQGRAKNIQYF. As DNA, the CDR3 is TGTGCCAGCAGTGGACAGGGTCGGGCCAAAAACATTCAGTACTTC.

This clonotype was observed many times. V usage is TRBV20-1 and J usage is TRBJ1-1, with D uncertain. This CDR3 has 11 amino acids. The V end was cut by 6 bases, the J end by 1 base, with 6 bases between. The germline CDR1 and CDR2 sequences are DFQATT and SNEGSKA (reference sequence). The CDR3 region is CSATANTEAFF. Written as DNA, the CDR3 is TGCAGTGCCACGGCGAACACTGAAGCTTTCTTT.

Written as DNA, the CDR3 is TGTGCCAGCAGCTTAGTGGGGGGAGGAGATGAGCAGTTCTTC. Its protein product is CASSLVGGGDEQFF. J is TRBJ2-1 and V is TRBV7-7, with a tentative D call TRBD2 (6 bases). V was clipped by 1 base and J by 8 bases, with 12 bases between them. The length of the CDR3 is 14 residues. Germline assignment: CDR1 SSHAT and CDR2 FNYEAQ (reference sequence).

The sample holds many counts of this clonotype. V usage is TRBV20-1 and J usage is TRBJ2-5; 11 bases agree with TRBD2. Germline CDR1 DFQATT, CDR2 SNEGSKA (reference sequence). Trimming removed 4 bases from V and 5 bases from J; junction bases left unmatched: 12. There are 16 residues in the CDR3. The CDR3 reads CSAIPIPGLAEETQYF. In nucleotides, the CDR3 is TGCAGTGCTATACCTATACCGGGACTAGCGGAGGAGACCCAGTACTTC.

A few counts support this clonotype. The chain uses TRBV6-1 and TRBJ2-7, with TRBD1 matching over 8 bases. CDR1 is MNHNS and CDR2 is SASEGT in the germline V gene. V lost 6 bases, J lost 6 bases, and 10 bases stayed unmatched. The CDR3 runs 14 residues. The CDR3 reads CASSRGIRGLEQYF. CDR3 nucleotide sequence: TGTGCCAGCAGCCGAGGTATCAGGGGGCTCGAGCAGTACTTC.

This clonotype was observed a handful of times. The J gene is TRBJ1-5, the V gene TRBV27, with a weak D call TRBD1 (5 bases). The germline CDR1 and CDR2 sequences are MNHEY and SMNVEV (reference sequence). This CDR3 has 14 amino acids. The germline V and J ends were trimmed by 2 bases and 5 bases, with 10 bases remaining between them. The CDR3: CASSLTSGYQPQHF. Written as DNA, the CDR3 is TGTGCCAGCAGTTTAACGTCAGGGTATCAGCCCCAGCATTTT.

This clonotype appeared many times. This chain connects TRBV27 to TRBJ2-7, with 7 bases aligning to TRBD1. The CDR3 spans 15 residues. The V and J ends lost 8 bases and 0 bases, in that order; junction bases with no gene match: 10. CDR1 is MNHEY, CDR2 SMNVEV, per germline (reference sequence). This CDR3 is CASAHGQVHSYEQYF. In DNA form, the CDR3 reads TGTGCCAGCGCACACGGACAGGTACACTCCTACGAGCAGTACTTC.

Many counts were recorded for this clonotype. This chain links TRBV11-1 with TRBJ2-4, with 7 bases fitting TRBD1. Germline assignment: CDR1 SGHAT and CDR2 FQDESV (reference sequence). This CDR3 has 18 amino acids. V was clipped by 1 base and J by 0 bases; unmatched bases: 9. This chain's CDR3 is CASSLVFRDREAKNIQYF. The CDR3, as DNA: TGTGCCAGCAGCTTAGTATTCAGGGACAGAGAAGCCAAAAACATTCAGTACTTC. The whole variable domain, remainder taken from reference TRBV11-1 and TRBJ2-4, is EAEVAQSPRYKITEKSQAVAFWCDPISGHATLYWYRQILGQGPELLVQFQDESVVDDSQLPKDRFSAERLKGVDSTLKIQPAELGDSAMYLCASSLVFRDREAKNIQYFGAGTRLSVL.

There are a few counts of this clonotype. The rearrangement links TRBV27 to TRBJ1-1; no firm D call. The V gene lost 2 bases and the J gene lost 1 base, with 11 bases spanning the gap. This CDR3 region has 15 residues. Per the germline V gene, CDR1 is MNHEY and CDR2 is SMNVEV (reference sequence). The DNA of the CDR3 is TGTGCCAGCAGTTTAGGTCCAGACCCGAACACTGAAGCTTTCTTT. It specifies CASSLGPDPNTEAFF.

This clonotype has a count of ten or more. The rearrangement uses TRBV18 and TRBJ2-5; 9 positions agree with TRBD1. J gave up 5 bases and V 6 bases, and 7 bases lay outside the gene matches. This CDR3 has 14 amino acids. Germline V gives CDR1 KGHSH, CDR2 LQKENI. CDR3 coding DNA: TGTGCCAGCTCTCCCGGGACAGGGTTCGAGACCCAGTACTTC. Protein sequence: CASSPGTGFETQYF.

CDR3 residues: CASSVRGPNEKLFF. The CDR3 nucleotides are TGTGCCAGCAGTGTCAGGGGCCCTAATGAAAAACTGTTTTTT. This sequence joins TRBV6-1 and TRBJ1-4; TRBD1 is a possible D gene (6 bases). Germline V gene sequence: CDR1 MNHNS, CDR2 SASEGT. The V end lost 4 bases, the J end lost 3 bases, and 9 bases lay between the germline ends. This CDR3 has 14 residues.

This clonotype has ten or more counts. The CDR3 bases are TGCAGTGCTAGTAGGACTAGCGGGGGGGGCGAGACCCAGTACTTC. Encoded protein: CSASRTSGGGETQYF. V is TRBV20-1 and J is TRBJ2-5; 15 bases agree with TRBD2. Germline V gene data show CDR1 as DFQATT and CDR2 as SNEGSKA (reference sequence). The length of the CDR3 is 15 residues. V gave up 3 bases and J gave up 5 bases; unmatched junction bases: 4.

The table lists this clonotype with many counts. The rearrangement uses TRBV3-1 and TRBJ2-1; possibly TRBD2 for D (6 bases). Trimming removed 4 bases from V and 4 bases from J, with 11 bases in between. This CDR3 spans 14 amino acids. In germline, CDR1 is LGHDT, CDR2 YNNKEL (reference sequence). Here the CDR3 reads CASSLTSIYNEQFF. The CDR3 nucleotides read TGTGCCAGCAGCCTAACTAGCATTTACAATGAGCAGTTCTTC.

To note about this clonotype: A read error may be the cause here, since a much bigger clone is one base away. V and J are TRBV20-1 and TRBJ1-5; D is ambiguous. The germline gives CDR1 DFQATT, CDR2 SNEGSKA (reference sequence). Trimming pared 2 bases from V and 0 bases from J, leaving 5 bases between. There are 13 residues in the CDR3. CDR3: CSARTCSNQPQHF. The CDR3, as DNA: TGCAGTGCTAGAACATGTAGCAATCAGCCCCAGCATTTT.

The table lists this clonotype with many counts. This chain links TRBV13 with TRBJ2-3; D is unclear. The CDR3 length is 13 residues. Germline CDR1 reads PRHDT; CDR2 reads FYEKMQ (reference sequence). The V end was cut by 3 bases, the J end by 6 bases, with 10 bases between. CDR3 in amino acids: CASSLRISDTQYF. In nucleotides, the CDR3 is TGTGCCAGCAGCTTGAGGATAAGTGATACGCAGTATTTT.

This clonotype came up many times. The J gene is TRBJ1-2, the V gene TRBV7-2, with D tentatively TRBD1 (5 bases). The V and J ends lost 6 bases and 8 bases respectively, with 16 bases between them. Germline V lookup: CDR1 SGHTA, CDR2 FQGNSA. This CDR3 contains 13 residues. CDR3 in DNA: TGTGCCAGCAGTCCGGGGCGGGCGAAGGGCTACACCTTC. It specifies CASSPGRAKGYTF.

This clonotype was observed at least ten times. The chain recombines TRBV6-2 or TRBV6-3 with TRBJ2-7, with D tentatively TRBD2 (5 bases). Deletions cut 9 bases from V and 2 bases from J, with 14 bases between. Germline CDR1 is MNHEY and CDR2 is SVGEGT. The CDR3 totals 13 residues. CDR3 sequence reads: CASNRTPTYEQYF. CDR3 bases: TGTGCCAGTAATAGGACTCCGACCTACGAGCAGTACTTC.